This T cell receptor beta chain derives from a study of post-analysis software for immune sequencing data. Points from the study as a whole: Compared with controls, patients had more of 4 or 5 TRBV segments, including TRBV5-6, TRBV5-1 and TRBV20-1.

This clonotype was detected a few times. Its matching antigen is unknown. Trimming removed 1 base from V and 5 bases from J, with 13 bases in between. Per germline, CDR1 SGHRS and CDR2 YFSETQ. CDR3 length equals 14 residues. Built from TCR beta cDNA, the libraries had unique molecular identifiers in them. One entry per CDR3 protein, called by TCRdb with MiXCR from the PCR reads. The repertoire holds approximately 770,000 distinct CDR3 sequences, with around 46% as singletons. This clonotype originated in a girl under 18 with multiple sclerosis. The chain is built from TRBV5-1 and TRBJ2-7; D may be TRBD2 (6 bases). The sequencing input was blood. DNA for the CDR3: TGCGCCAGCAGCTTGCGGGAGTTGGACAACGAGCAGTACTTC. Encoded protein: CASSLRELDNEQYF.